Here is one TCR beta chain with its context. Profiled with immunoSEQ multiplex PCR; TCRdb holds only in-frame clones, not every one. Of approximately 69,000 clones listed, 85% to 95% are singletons. The data are from a study of T cell changes during pregnancy in multiple sclerosis. This CDR3 contains 11 residues. Germline lookup yields CDR1 DFQATT and CDR2 SNEGSKA (reference sequence). Trimming left V 2 bases short and J 7 bases short, with 8 bases between. Sample: peripheral blood, taken in the second trimester of pregnancy. The V gene is TRBV20-1, the J gene TRBJ2-5; D not resolved. This receptor was obtained from a female donor in good health, enrolled as a control in a pregnancy study. The CDR3 protein is CSARSQATQYF. CDR3 nucleotide sequence: TGCAGTGCTAGATCCCAGGCGACCCAGTACTTC.